The next 14 T cell receptor beta chains were all read from a single sample in a study of shared clonotypes between healthy human individuals. Here immunoSEQ multiplex PCR was the method, and the copy in TCRdb shows in-frame clones only, minus some. The sample lists about 79,000 clones, about 63% occurring once. The sequencing input was memory CD8+ T cells sorted from blood. Subset of the sample: CD45RO+ cells pooled with CCR7-negative TemRA cells. These receptor sequences come from a young man in good health.

The chain carries TRBV7-2 and TRBJ2-5; the D gene is possibly TRBD1 (8 bases). The CDR3 is made up of 16 amino acids. Trimming left V 4 bases short and J 5 bases short, with 20 bases between. The germline V gene encodes CDR1 SGHTA and CDR2 FQGNSA. The CDR3 reads CASSSPQGGVRETQYF. The CDR3 bases are TGTGCCAGCAGCTCGCCACAGGGGGGGGTGAGGGAGACCCAGTACTTC.

This clone has more than one count but fewer than ten. This chain links TRBV21-1 with TRBJ2-7; no DNA check was done on the table's D call, TRBD1. TRBV21-1 is flagged as a pseudogene. CDR3 length: 17 amino acids. The CDR3 bases are TGTGCCAGCAGCAAATTTTATCCCGGACAGGATACCTACGAGCAGTACTTC. Translation: CASSKFYPGQDTYEQYF.

This chain connects TRBV29-1 to TRBJ2-1, with 11 positions matching TRBD1. Germline V gene sequence: CDR1 SQVTM, CDR2 ANQGSEA. The CDR3 runs to 13 residues. J was trimmed by 8 bases and V by 7 bases; bases with no gene match: 7. CDR3 nucleotides: TGCAGCGCCGGACAGGGGGCTTACGATGAGCAGTTCTTC. Translating it yields CSAGQGAYDEQFF.

This clone was picked up a small number of times. The chain recombines TRBV28 with TRBJ2-7; maybe TRBD1 (5 bases). Germline V gene data show CDR1 as MDHEN and CDR2 as SYDVKM. The CDR3 is 12 amino acids. Trimming removed 5 bases from V and 3 bases from J, with 8 bases in between. CDR3 sequence reads: CASSPTVYEQYF. DNA of the CDR3: TGTGCCAGCAGTCCGACAGTCTACGAGCAGTACTTC.

Ten or more counts support this clone. J is TRBJ2-1 and V is TRBV5-1, with 7 bases identical to TRBD2. J lost 4 bases, V lost 1 base, and 2 bases had no gene match. This CDR3 spans 14 amino acids. CDR1 is SGHRS and CDR2 is YFSETQ in the germline V gene. For the CDR3, the DNA is TGCGCCAGCAGCTTGTCCGGGGGGTACAATGAGCAGTTCTTC. It translates to CASSLSGGYNEQFF.

V and J are TRBV7-9 and TRBJ2-3, with D uncertain. Per the germline V gene, CDR1 is SEHNR and CDR2 is FQNEAQ (reference sequence). Trimming cost V 3 bases and J 0 bases, with 10 bases left between them. The CDR3 is made up of 15 amino acids. The CDR3 loop reads CASSFISLSTDTQYF. CDR3 coding DNA: TGTGCCAGCAGCTTCATCTCCCTCAGCACAGATACGCAGTATTTT.

The chain links TRBV2 to TRBJ2-1, with D maybe TRBD2 (5 bases). The length of the CDR3 is 14 residues. The V gene's germline CDR1 is SNHLY and CDR2 FYNNEI. The V gene lost 4 bases and the J gene lost 12 bases, with 19 bases spanning the gap. DNA for the CDR3: TGTGCCAGCAGTGTGAGTAGCGATTTATTGGGGCAGTTCTTC. Protein: CASSVSSDLLGQFF.

The rearrangement joins TRBV25-1 to TRBJ2-5; the D call may be TRBD1 or TRBD2 (5 bases each). The V and J ends lost 7 bases and 5 bases respectively, with 17 bases between them. The CDR3 extends over 14 amino acids. Germline CDR1 MGHDK, CDR2 SYGVNS. The CDR3 region has the DNA TGTGCCAGCACCATCGGGGCAGGTGGGGAGACCCAGTACTTC. This encodes CASTIGAGGETQYF.

The V and J genes are TRBV10-2 and TRBJ2-3; 10 bases are shared with TRBD2. Germline assignment: CDR1 WSHSY and CDR2 SAAADI. V lost 3 bases and J lost 5; bases outside the gene matches: 8. This CDR3 region has 16 residues. CDR3 sequence (DNA): TGCGCCAGCAGTGACTTGCTAGCGGGAGTTGGAGATACGCAGTATTTT. Protein: CASSDLLAGVGDTQYF.

This clone showed up just a few times. The CDR3 DNA follows: TGTGCCAGCAGTCCCTCCGGGGAGCTGTTTTTT. It is translated as CASSPSGELFF. The rearrangement joins TRBV7-9 to TRBJ2-2; D gene uncertain. Germline V CDR1 and CDR2: SEHNR, FQNEAQ (reference sequence). This CDR3 comprises 11 residues. The V and J ends lost 6 bases and 6 bases respectively, with 5 bases between them.

The V gene is TRBV5-4, the J gene TRBJ1-5, with 7 bases lining up with TRBD1. V was clipped by 4 bases and J by 6 bases; unmatched bases: 7. CDR1 SGHNT and CDR2 YYREEE come from the germline V gene (reference sequence). The CDR3 loop spans 14 amino acids. CDR3 in amino acids: CASSGTGARQPQHF. The DNA for the CDR3 is TGTGCCAGCAGCGGAACAGGGGCGCGTCAGCCCCAGCATTTT.

This clone was found once. V is TRBV28 and J is TRBJ2-7; D gene unclear. The CDR3 is 11 amino acids. CDR1 is MDHEN and CDR2 is SYDVKM in the germline V gene. V was cut by 5 bases and J by 4 bases, with 6 bases left in between. CDR3 DNA sequence: TGTGCCAGCAGTGAATTTTACGAGCAGTACTTC. Encoded protein: CASSEFYEQYF.

The chain has TRBV7-8 and TRBJ2-1; D gene unclear. The CDR3 length is 15 residues. Deletions cut 0 bases from V and 8 bases from J, with 14 bases between. CDR1 SGHVS and CDR2 FQNEAQ come from the germline V gene. The CDR3, as DNA: TGTGCCAGCAGCTTAGCCAGATTAAAATTCGATGAGCAGTTCTTC. It yields the protein CASSLARLKFDEQFF.

A word on this clone: A much larger clonotype is one base distant, so this may be a read error. Other DNA variants within this sample encode the same CDR3. The chain links TRBV6-5 to TRBJ2-1, with 8 bases fitting TRBD2. This CDR3 has 14 amino acids. Germline CDR1 reads MNHEY; CDR2 reads SVGAGI. V shed 6 bases and J 0 bases; nucleotides not matched to a gene: 1. The CDR3 sequence is CASRSGSSYNEQFF. The CDR3 DNA follows: TGTGCCAGCAGAAGCGGGAGCTCCTACAATGAGCAGTTCTTC.